The next 26 T cell receptor beta chains were all read from a single sample in a study of blood T cell repertoires in COVID-19. Measured with immunoSEQ multiplex PCR; TCRdb has only the in-frame clones, and not every one. The sample lists about 62,000 clones, roughly 72% occurring once. Sequencing was done on a sample of peripheral blood. The receptors were sampled from a woman aged 50 to 60 with active or convalescent COVID-19.

The rearrangement uses TRBV18 and TRBJ2-5; D is perhaps TRBD1 (7 bases). V shed 8 bases and J shed 3 bases, with 10 bases lying between them. CDR3 length equals 12 residues. Germline CDR1 reads KGHSH; CDR2 reads LQKENI. CDR3 in amino acids: CASRGTEETQYF. CDR3 coding DNA: TGTGCCAGCCGGGGGACAGAAGAGACCCAGTACTTC.

The V call is TRBV24-1, the J call TRBJ2-3; 7 nucleotides line up with TRBD1. This CDR3 spans 16 amino acids. The V and J ends lost 7 bases and 3 bases, in that order; junction bases with no gene match: 12. From germline, CDR1 is KGHDR and CDR2 SFDVKD. Written as DNA, the CDR3 is TGTGCCACCAGCCCGACAGGGTCATCCCGGACAGATACGCAGTATTTT. Translating gives CATSPTGSSRTDTQYF.

The chain carries TRBV11-3 and TRBJ2-7, with 15 bases that match TRBD2. The CDR3 has 14 amino acids. The germline V gene encodes CDR1 SGHNT and CDR2 YENEEA. J gave up 10 bases and V 4 bases, and 5 bases lay outside the gene matches. CDR3 amino acids: CASSSGLAGGKQYF. CDR3 in DNA: TGTGCCAGCAGCTCGGGACTAGCGGGAGGAAAACAGTACTTC.

The rearrangement uses TRBV12-2 and TRBJ2-7; the table's D call, TRBD2, was not checked against the DNA. TRBV12-2 is shown as a pseudogene. This CDR3 is built from 17 residues. The CDR3 region has the DNA TGTGCAAGTCGCTTTTTATCAGGGACCGGGAGAAGCTACGAGCAGTACTTC. Its protein product is CASRFLSGTGRSYEQYF.

This clone was seen more than once but under ten times. This chain links TRBV19 with TRBJ1-3; 8 nucleotides line up with TRBD1. CDR3 length equals 16 residues. In germline, CDR1 is LNHDA, CDR2 SQIVND (reference sequence). Trimming removed 7 bases from V and 7 bases from J; junction bases left unmatched: 15. The CDR3 protein is CASTLTARQGYNTIYF. DNA of the CDR3: TGTGCCAGTACGTTGACCGCTCGACAGGGGTACAACACCATATATTTT.

This clone rates as medium-sized. The chain has TRBV4-2 and TRBJ2-7; the match to TRBD1 covers 8 bases. This CDR3 spans 15 amino acids. V lost 4 bases to trimming and J lost 6 bases; unmatched junction nucleotides: 11. Germline-derived CDR1 and CDR2 are LGHNA and YNFKEQ. DNA for the CDR3: TGTGCCAGCAGCCTCCAGGGGGACAGGTTTATCGAGCAGTACTTC. Its protein is CASSLQGDRFIEQYF.

The rearrangement uses TRBV5-8 and TRBJ2-7, with a tentative D call TRBD1 (5 bases). Trimming stripped 4 bases from V and 6 bases from J, with 20 bases between. Germline values: CDR1 SGHTS, CDR2 YDEGEE. The CDR3 has 15 amino acids. In nucleotides, the CDR3 is TGTGCCAGCAGCCAAAACACAGGAACGGTAGGCGAGCAGTACTTC. It translates to CASSQNTGTVGEQYF.

The chain joins TRBV28 to TRBJ2-3; a possible D gene is TRBD2 (6 bases). The CDR3 is 18 amino acids. V was shortened by 6 bases and J by 3 bases, with 25 bases between the two germline ends. Germline CDR1 reads MDHEN; CDR2 reads SYDVKM. The CDR3 DNA sequence: TGTGCCAGCAGCCCACCGTGGGCGGGGAGAGATGGTACAGATACGCAGTATTTT. Amino acids: CASSPPWAGRDGTDTQYF.

The chain carries TRBV27 and TRBJ2-3; 7 nucleotides agree with TRBD2. Germline V gene sequence: CDR1 MNHEY, CDR2 SMNVEV (reference sequence). The CDR3 has 15 amino acids. V was clipped by 5 bases and J by 3 bases; unmatched bases: 8. The CDR3 DNA reads TGTGCCAGCAGTCCGGGAGCGGGGATGACAGATACGCAGTATTTT. Protein product: CASSPGAGMTDTQYF.

This clone was seen once. The chain combines TRBV2 with TRBJ1-5; D gene unclear. Trimming removed 3 bases from V and 9 bases from J, with 12 bases in between. CDR3 length: 13 amino acids. Per the germline V gene, CDR1 is SNHLY and CDR2 is FYNNEI. CDR3 in DNA: TGTGCCAGCAGTGAGGAGGGAATCAGGCCCCAGCATTTT. Translating gives CASSEEGIRPQHF. Full variable domain (missing parts from reference TRBV2 and TRBJ1-5): EPEVTQTPSHQVTQMGQEVILRCVPISNHLYFYWYRQILGQKVEFLVSFYNNEISEKSEIFDDQFSVERPDGSNFTLKIRSTKLEDSAMYFCASSEEGIRPQHFGDGTRLSIL.

The chain uses TRBV18 and TRBJ1-5; 9 bases match TRBD1. Trimming removed 5 bases from V and 2 bases from J; junction bases left unmatched: 16. Germline CDR1 is KGHSH and CDR2 is LQKENI. The CDR3 runs 19 residues. CDR3 bases: TGTGCCAGCTCAGTAGGAATGGACAGGGGCGGCATCGGCAATCAGCCCCAGCATTTT. Protein: CASSVGMDRGGIGNQPQHF.

A single count supports this clone. The chain recombines TRBV28 with TRBJ1-1, with no clear D. CDR3 size: 12 residues. V lost 2 bases and J lost 6, with 7 bases in between. CDR1 and CDR2 (germline): MDHEN, SYDVKM. The CDR3 loop reads CASSLMGAEAFF. DNA of the CDR3: TGTGCCAGCAGTTTAATGGGCGCTGAAGCTTTCTTT.

This clone has at least ten counts. The chain is built from TRBV11-2 and TRBJ2-2; 7 bases are a match to TRBD2. This CDR3 comprises 18 residues. Germline V CDR1 and CDR2: SGHAT, FQNNGV. Germline trimming cut 6 bases from V and 1 base from J; bases unmatched to any gene: 14. CDR3 protein: CASSLHPGLLRNTGELFF. The CDR3 coding sequence is TGTGCCAGCAGTCTACATCCGGGACTACTTCGGAACACCGGGGAGCTGTTTTTT.

This clone has a single count. The gene calls are TRBV9 and TRBJ1-3; D not resolved. This CDR3 has 13 residues. CDR1 and CDR2 (germline): SGDLS, YYNGEE. Trimming took 0 bases from V and 2 from J, leaving 3 bases between them. CDR3 residues: CASSVAAGNTIYF. Here the CDR3 DNA reads TGTGCCAGCAGCGTAGCCGCTGGAAACACCATATATTTT.

The chain joins TRBV11-2 to TRBJ1-2; possibly TRBD1 for D (5 bases). This CDR3 region has 18 residues. Germline V gives CDR1 SGHAT, CDR2 FQNNGV. V was pared by 5 bases and J by 0 bases, with 22 bases between. The CDR3 DNA follows: TGTGCCAGCAGCCAGGGTCCGGGTCTTCAAGTATCTAACTATGGCTACACCTTC. Its protein product is CASSQGPGLQVSNYGYTF. The full variable domain, with the rest looked up from reference TRBV11-2 and TRBJ1-2, is EAGVAQSPRYKIIEKRQSVAFWCNPISGHATLYWYQQILGQGPKLLIQFQNNGVVDDSQLPKDRFSAERLKGVDSTLKIQPAKLEDSAVYLCASSQGPGLQVSNYGYTFGSGTRLTVV.

The sample holds one count of this clone. The chain joins TRBV19 to TRBJ1-5; tentatively, D is TRBD1 (6 bases). The germline V gene has CDR1 LNHDA and CDR2 SQIVND (reference sequence). V shed 5 bases and J shed 2 bases, with 10 bases lying between them. The CDR3 extends over 14 amino acids. DNA of the CDR3: TGTGCCAGTAGTTCAGCAGGGGGCAATCAGCCCCAGCATTTT. This translates into CASSSAGGNQPQHF.

In regard to this clone: This CDR3 is also generated by other DNA sequences in the sample. The V and J genes are TRBV5-1 and TRBJ1-2; D remains ambiguous. Between the trimmed V and J ends, which lost 2 bases and 0 bases, there was a span of 11 bases. The length of the CDR3 is 15 residues. Germline CDR1 and CDR2: SGHRS and YFSETQ. The CDR3 here is CASSFGVSANYGYTF. The CDR3 DNA sequence: TGCGCCAGCAGCTTCGGGGTTTCAGCTAACTATGGCTACACCTTC.

The V and J genes are TRBV28 and TRBJ2-7, with 7 bases aligning to TRBD1. V shed 3 bases and J 3 bases; nucleotides not matched to a gene: 11. Germline V gives CDR1 MDHEN, CDR2 SYDVKM. This CDR3 is built from 16 residues. CDR3 residues: CASSFRGQVPGYEQYF. CDR3 bases: TGTGCCAGCAGTTTTCGAGGACAGGTACCAGGCTACGAGCAGTACTTC.

This clone was counted once. The chain recombines TRBV24-1 with TRBJ2-3; a possible D gene is TRBD1 (5 bases). Trimming pared 5 bases from V and 4 bases from J, leaving 12 bases between. This CDR3 comprises 14 residues. CDR1 and CDR2 from the germline V gene are KGHDR and SFDVKD. The CDR3 sequence: CATSGAQGSDTQYF. DNA for the CDR3: TGTGCCACCAGTGGGGCCCAGGGTTCAGATACGCAGTATTTT.

The rearrangement joins TRBV7-2 to TRBJ2-7, with TRBD2 identical over 13 bases. This CDR3 has 19 residues. Germline V gene sequence: CDR1 SGHTA, CDR2 FQGNSA. The trim removed 1 base at V and 5 bases at J, leaving 14 bases unmatched. For the CDR3, the DNA is TGTGCCAGCAGCTTAGGCTCCCCCGGACTAGCGGGAGATTCAGACGAGCAGTACTTC. This codes for CASSLGSPGLAGDSDEQYF. Looking up the rest from reference TRBV7-2 and TRBJ2-7 gives the full variable domain: GAGVSQSPSNKVTEKGKDVELRCDPISGHTALYWYRQSLGQGLEFLIYFQGNSAPDKSGLPSDRFSAERTGGSVSTLTIQRTQQEDSAVYLCASSLGSPGLAGDSDEQYFGPGTRLTVT.

This chain links TRBV4-2 with TRBJ2-7; TRBD1 aligns across 7 bases. This CDR3 has 15 amino acids. V lost 4 bases, J lost 0 bases, and 6 bases stayed unmatched. From germline, CDR1 is LGHNA and CDR2 YNFKEQ. The CDR3 DNA reads as TGTGCCAGCAGCCGGGACAGTGGGAGCTCCTACGAGCAGTACTTC. Protein sequence: CASSRDSGSSYEQYF.

This clone was counted once. The J gene is TRBJ1-6, the V gene TRBV27, with 9 bases matching TRBD1. Per germline, CDR1 MNHEY and CDR2 SMNVEV (reference sequence). This CDR3 contains 14 residues. The J segment lost 16 bases and the V segment lost 5 bases, leaving 12 bases of the junction unmatched. DNA for the CDR3: TGTGCCAGCAGTCCCATCCGGACAGGGGCTCAGCTCCACTTT. Amino acid sequence: CASSPIRTGAQLHF.

This chain uses TRBV4-2 with TRBJ1-2, with D uncertain. Trimming cost V 3 bases and J 7 bases, with 18 bases left between them. Germline values: CDR1 LGHNA, CDR2 YNFKEQ. CDR3 length: 15 residues. The CDR3 reads CASSQEGFGAFGYTF. The DNA for the CDR3 is TGTGCCAGCAGCCAGGAGGGATTCGGCGCTTTTGGCTACACCTTC.

The gene calls are TRBV4-1 and TRBJ2-3; D not certain. Germline V CDR1 and CDR2: MGHRA, YSYEKL. The V end was cut by 0 bases, the J end by 4 bases, with 8 bases between. The CDR3 consists of 14 residues. CDR3 nucleotide sequence: TGCGCCAGCAGCCAAGATAACGAGGCAGATACGCAGTATTTT. The encoded protein is CASSQDNEADTQYF.

In its sample, this clone was seen once. The J gene is TRBJ2-7, the V gene TRBV3-1 (or the pseudogene TRBV3-2), with 10 bases matching TRBD2. This CDR3 has 16 amino acids. V shed 0 bases, J shed 4 bases, and the junction held 6 bases outside the gene matches. Looked up from germline, CDR1 is LGHDT and CDR2 is YNNKEL (reference sequence). The CDR3 DNA is TGTGCCAGCAGCCAAGATCAAGCTAGCGGGGGTTACGAGCAGTACTTC. Its translation is CASSQDQASGGYEQYF.

The chain couples TRBV9 to TRBJ1-1, with D uncertain. This CDR3 is 13 amino acids long. Deletions cut 3 bases from V and 7 bases from J, with 13 bases between. From germline, CDR1 is SGDLS and CDR2 YYNGEE. The CDR3 DNA reads as TGTGCCAGCAGCGCCCCTCCCTATATTGAAGCTTTCTTT. Its translation is CASSAPPYIEAFF.